A selection of T cell receptor beta chains follows, all from one sample in a study of patients and donors after allogeneic stem cell transplantation. TCRdb re-analysed the RT-PCR reads in MiXCR, keeping a single row per CDR3 protein. The sample lists roughly 960,000 distinct CDR3 sequences, approximately 19% occurring once. Sample: blood, either unsorted or a sorted T cell fraction (not recorded which). These receptors all come from a human donor who was either an allogeneic HSCT recipient or a stem cell or donor lymphocyte infusion donor (not recorded which). It is not recorded whose cells these are; they may come from a transplant donor. Each CDR3 is given with its conserved first and last residue. A D gene is named only where the DNA matches it firmly. Some rows have no size entry. The others give once, few or many, or a class for an expanded clone.

D gene,V gene,J gene,clone size,CDR3 protein,CDR3 DNA
-,TRBV5-1,TRBJ2-1,many,CASSLVRDEQFF,TGCGCCAGCAGCTTGGTCAGGGATGAGCAGTTCTTC
TRBD1,TRBV30,TRBJ1-1,-,CAWSPFPGQGPTEAFF,TGTGCCTGGAGTCCTTTTCCGGGACAGGGCCCCACTGAAGCTTTCTTT
TRBD2,TRBV12-5,TRBJ2-3,-,CASGLARGGTSARTDTQYF,TGTGCTAGTGGTTTGGCCCGTGGGGGGACTAGCGCCCGCACAGATACGCAGTATTTT
-,TRBV7-2,TRBJ2-2,few,CASSLSRDSVLAGELFF,TGTGCCAGCAGCTTATCAAGGGACTCCGTCTTGGCCGGGGAGCTGTTTTTT
TRBD1,TRBV5-1,TRBJ2-5,few,CASSGTGPQETQYF,TGCGCCAGCAGCGGGACAGGGCCTCAAGAGACCCAGTACTTC
-,TRBV25-1,TRBJ2-3,-,CASSEFAHHTQYF,TGTGCCAGCAGTGAATTTGCGCACCATACGCAGTATTTT
-,TRBV5-6,TRBJ1-1,few,CASSLGTSAEAFF,TGTGCCAGCAGCTTAGGGACATCCGCTGAAGCTTTCTTT
-,TRBV11-3,TRBJ1-2,few,CASSSNDGYTF,TGTGCCAGCAGCTCGAATGATGGCTACACCTTC
TRBD2,TRBV5-1,TRBJ2-1,-,CASAPSGANNEQFF,TGCGCCAGCGCACCCAGCGGGGCGAACAATGAGCAGTTCTTC
TRBD2,TRBV9,TRBJ2-5,-,CASSVGGRADETQYF,TGTGCCAGCAGCGTAGGCGGGAGGGCCGATGAGACCCAGTACTTC
-,TRBV3-1,TRBJ1-5,many,CASSYRSGDQPQHF,TGTGCCAGCAGCTACCGATCGGGGGATCAGCCCCAGCATTTT
TRBD2,TRBV4-3,TRBJ2-3,few,CASSQVRTSGVKYTDTQYF,TGCGCCAGCAGCCAAGTAAGGACTAGCGGGGTAAAATACACAGATACGCAGTATTTT
-,TRBV30,TRBJ2-3,-,CAWSKGDTQYF,TGTGCCTGGAGTAAGGGAGATACGCAGTATTTT
-,TRBV5-6,TRBJ1-1,-,CARSPMTDPGAFF,TGTGCCAGAAGCCCGATGACGGATCCGGGGGCTTTCTTT
-,TRBV5-1,TRBJ2-5,many,CASRGGGETQYF,TGCGCCAGCAGAGGTGGGGGAGAGACCCAGTACTTC
-,TRBV4-3,TRBJ2-7,-,CASSQDDGGGYEQYF,TGCGCCAGCAGCCAAGATGACGGAGGAGGCTACGAGCAGTACTTC
TRBD1,TRBV27,TRBJ2-7,-,CASSLVSGQGRREQYF,TGTGCCAGCAGTTTAGTCTCGGGACAGGGGAGGCGGGAGCAGTACTTC
-,TRBV12-3/TRBV12-4,TRBJ2-7,many,CASSLGGEQYF,TGTGCCAGCAGCTTAGGGGGCGAGCAGTACTTC
TRBD2,TRBV4-2,TRBJ2-1,-,CASSQEKAGAHNEQFF,TGTGCCAGCAGCCAAGAAAAAGCGGGGGCGCACAATGAGCAGTTCTTC
-,TRBV28,TRBJ2-1,-,CASSPLRSYNEQFF,TGTGCCAGCAGTCCACTCCGCTCCTACAATGAGCAGTTCTTC
TRBD2,TRBV20-1,TRBJ2-1,-,CSARVPGTTQFF,TGCAGTGCTAGAGTGCCCGGGACTACCCAGTTCTTC
TRBD2,TRBV11-2,TRBJ2-1,few,CASTHWTSLDEQFF,TGTGCCAGCACGCATTGGACTAGCCTCGATGAGCAGTTCTTC
-,TRBV2,TRBJ1-6,-,CASTTHRVLNSPLHF,TGTGCCAGCACGACTCACAGGGTCCTTAATTCACCCCTCCACTTT
TRBD1,TRBV6-5,TRBJ2-7,-,CASSSPRTGSYEQYF,TGTGCCAGCAGTTCACCCCGGACAGGGAGCTACGAGCAGTACTTC
-,TRBV28,TRBJ2-7,-,CASSFRGPQNYEQYF,TGTGCCAGCAGTTTCCGGGGGCCTCAAAACTACGAGCAGTACTTC
TRBD2,TRBV12-3/TRBV12-4,TRBJ2-7,-,CASSLSGTRYEQYF,TGTGCCAGCAGTTTGAGCGGGACCCGCTACGAGCAGTACTTC
-,TRBV12-3/TRBV12-4,TRBJ1-2,many,CASSLEKGGYTF,TGTGCCAGCAGTTTGGAAAAGGGCGGCTACACCTTC
-,TRBV9,TRBJ2-3,many,CASSVDGSTDTQYF,TGTGCCAGCAGCGTAGATGGCAGCACAGATACGCAGTATTTT
-,TRBV5-5,TRBJ2-1,-,CASSLWGTKGNEQFF,TGTGCCAGCAGCCTGTGGGGGACAAAGGGCAATGAGCAGTTCTTC
TRBD1,TRBV24-1,TRBJ2-5,-,CATSALTGKEETQYF,TGTGCCACCAGTGCTTTGACAGGGAAGGAAGAGACCCAGTACTTC
-,TRBV18,TRBJ1-1,-,CASTGGMNTEAFF,TGTGCCAGCACGGGCGGGATGAACACTGAAGCTTTCTTT
-,TRBV4-1,TRBJ2-7,few,CASSQDGATGEQYF,TGCGCCAGCAGCCAAGACGGGGCAACCGGCGAGCAGTACTTC
-,TRBV6-5,TRBJ2-2,few,CASSYNGGGGELFF,TGTGCCAGCAGTTACAATGGGGGTGGCGGGGAGCTGTTTTTT
-,TRBV13,TRBJ1-1,few,CASRFTEDAEAFF,TGTGCCAGCAGGTTCACAGAGGACGCTGAAGCTTTCTTT
-,TRBV30,TRBJ2-2,-,CAWSWAANTGELFF,TGTGCCTGGAGTTGGGCAGCGAACACCGGGGAGCTGTTTTTT
-,TRBV27,TRBJ1-5,-,CASTSLNGGFQPQHF,TGTGCCAGCACCTCTTTGAATGGGGGGTTTCAGCCCCAGCATTTT
TRBD2,TRBV29-1,TRBJ2-7,few,CSVGSGGYEQYF,TGCAGCGTTGGGTCGGGGGGTTACGAGCAGTACTTC
-,TRBV15,TRBJ1-6,-,CATSRDEGSPYNSPLHF,TGTGCCACCAGCAGAGATGAGGGCAGCCCCTATAATTCACCCCTCCACTTT
-,TRBV7-9,TRBJ2-6,-,CASIMSSSGANVLTF,TGTGCCAGCATTATGAGTAGCTCTGGGGCCAACGTCCTGACTTTC
TRBD2,TRBV6-2/TRBV6-3,TRBJ2-3,-,CASSYPAAGGRSDTQYF,TGTGCCAGCAGTTACCCCGCAGCGGGGGGGCGCTCAGATACGCAGTATTTT
-,TRBV6-5,TRBJ1-4,-,CASSYSGAANEKLFF,TGTGCCAGCAGTTACTCGGGGGCGGCTAATGAAAAACTGTTTTTT
TRBD1,TRBV29-1,TRBJ1-2,few,CSVPARGQGATNYGYTF,TGCAGCGTCCCCGCCCGGGGACAGGGGGCCACTAACTATGGCTACACCTTC
TRBD2,TRBV20-1,TRBJ2-7,-,CSASPLAGDSYEQYF,TGCAGTGCTAGCCCTCTAGCGGGGGACTCCTACGAGCAGTACTTC
TRBD1,TRBV12-3/TRBV12-4,TRBJ2-5,-,CASTRRQGGQETQYF,TGTGCCAGCACCAGACGACAGGGGGGGCAAGAGACCCAGTACTTC
-,TRBV19,TRBJ2-5,few,CASSIEGTRGGTQYF,TGTGCCAGTAGTATAGAAGGGACTCGTGGGGGGACCCAGTACTTC
-,TRBV12-3/TRBV12-4,TRBJ1-1,few,CASSFGRIEAFF,TGTGCCAGCAGTTTTGGTAGGATTGAAGCTTTCTTT
-,TRBV5-1,TRBJ2-7,many,CASSLAVAYEQYF,TGCGCCAGCAGCTTGGCCGTCGCCTACGAGCAGTACTTC
TRBD1,TRBV7-2,TRBJ1-2,few,CASSPSPQGARSYGYTF,TGTGCCAGCAGCCCCTCACCCCAGGGGGCGCGGTCGTATGGCTACACCTTC
-,TRBV6-5,TRBJ1-1,-,CASSYSHGRPSYEAFF,TGTGCCAGCAGTTACAGCCATGGCCGACCTAGTTATGAAGCTTTCTTT
-,TRBV12-3/TRBV12-4,TRBJ2-3,few,CASNVQDTQYF,TGTGCCAGCAATGTGCAAGATACGCAGTATTTT
-,TRBV20-1,TRBJ1-4,many,CSARDVLGDEKLFF,TGCAGTGCTAGAGACGTTCTAGGGGATGAAAAACTGTTTTTT
-,TRBV12-3/TRBV12-4,TRBJ1-3,few,CASRKGGFGNTIYF,TGTGCCAGCAGGAAGGGAGGGTTCGGAAACACCATATATTTT
-,TRBV6-1,TRBJ2-7,-,CASRTRALYEQYF,TGTGCCAGCAGGACAAGGGCTCTCTACGAGCAGTACTTC
-,TRBV24-1,TRBJ2-1,-,CATSDLPSALDEQFF,TGTGCCACCAGTGATTTGCCTAGCGCCCTCGATGAGCAGTTCTTC
TRBD2,TRBV9,TRBJ2-3,-,CASSVATSGFPDTQYF,TGTGCCAGCAGCGTAGCTACTAGCGGGTTCCCAGATACGCAGTATTTT
-,TRBV12-3/TRBV12-4,TRBJ1-5,-,CASSFGGVNQPQHF,TGTGCCAGCAGTTTTGGGGGGGTGAATCAGCCCCAGCATTTT